Listed here are 12 T cell receptor beta chains from one sample, sequenced in a study of blood T cell repertoires in COVID-19. Produced via immunoSEQ multiplex PCR; TCRdb's table is partial and in-frame only. The data contain about 130,000 clones, approximately 82% of them singletons. Source material: peripheral blood. All receptors derive from a man aged 40-49 years with active or convalescent COVID-19.

The table lists this clone with a few counts. The chain carries TRBV5-6 and TRBJ1-6; D not certain. V lost 3 bases and J lost 10, with 5 bases in between. This CDR3 contains 11 residues. Per germline, CDR1 SGHDT and CDR2 YYEEEE. CDR3: CASSSGSPLHF. DNA of the CDR3: TGTGCCAGCAGCTCTGGCTCACCCCTCCACTTT.

The gene calls are TRBV12-3 or TRBV12-4 and TRBJ1-1; D is unresolved. CDR3 length: 12 residues. V lost 3 bases and J lost 4, with 6 bases in between. In nucleotides, the CDR3 is TGTGCCAGCAGTTTCTCGGGCACTGAAGCTTTCTTT. Translation gives CASSFSGTEAFF.

This sequence joins TRBV18 and TRBJ2-5; weak D call: TRBD2 (6 bases). Germline V gives CDR1 KGHSH, CDR2 LQKENI. Trimming removed 2 bases at V and 5 bases at J, with 15 bases between. The CDR3 loop spans 15 amino acids. CDR3 bases: TGTGCCAGCTCACCAGTACTAGCTTCGTCCGAGACCCAGTACTTC. Translating gives CASSPVLASSETQYF. The full variable domain, in which reference TRBV18 and TRBJ2-5 provide the parts outside the CDR3, is NAGVMQNPRHLVRRRGQEARLRCSPMKGHSHVYWYRQLPEEGLKFMVYLQKENIIDESGMPKERFSAEFPKEGPSILRIQQVVRGDSAAYFCASSPVLASSETQYFGPGTRLLVL.

The genes are TRBV10-3 and TRBJ1-1, with TRBD1 as a possible D gene (5 bases). The CDR3 runs 14 residues. CDR1 and CDR2 from the germline V gene are ENHRY and SYGVKD. V dropped 6 bases and J dropped 2 bases, with 13 bases sitting between them. CDR3 bases: TGTGCCATCAGACCAGCAGGGCTCAACACTGAAGCTTTCTTT. Translation gives CAIRPAGLNTEAFF.

The chain couples TRBV5-1 to TRBJ2-5; D may be TRBD2 (6 bases). Per the germline V gene, CDR1 is SGHRS and CDR2 is YFSETQ. Trimming removed 4 bases from V and 2 bases from J, with 12 bases in between. The CDR3 contains 14 residues. As DNA, the CDR3 is TGCGCCAGCAGCGGACTCAGCGGGCAAGAGACCCAGTACTTC. Translating it yields CASSGLSGQETQYF.

The chain carries TRBV30 and TRBJ1-2, with a tentative D call TRBD1 (5 bases). Trimming shortened V by 2 bases and J by 3 bases, and 13 bases separated the two germline ends. CDR1 and CDR2 (germline): GTSNPN, SVGIG (reference sequence). This CDR3 is 14 amino acids long. The CDR3 here is CAWSRFQGYYGYTF. In DNA, the CDR3 is TGTGCCTGGAGTAGGTTCCAGGGTTACTATGGCTACACCTTC.

The V gene is TRBV19, the J gene TRBJ2-1, with 7 bases lining up with TRBD2. The CDR3 spans 14 residues. Trimming cost V 4 bases and J 6 bases; bases outside gene matches: 6. Germline lookup yields CDR1 LNHDA and CDR2 SQIVND (reference sequence). The CDR3 reads CASSTGGLLNEQFF. The CDR3 region has the DNA TGTGCCAGTAGTACGGGAGGATTGCTCAATGAGCAGTTCTTC.

V and J are TRBV6-5 and TRBJ1-1; 8 bases map to TRBD1. Germline CDR1 MNHEY, CDR2 SVGAGI. The junction had 6 bases not matched to a gene; V was cut back by 5 bases and J by 1 base. This CDR3 is 15 amino acids long. The DNA for the CDR3 is TGTGCCAGCAGTAGGACAGGGAGTTGGAACACTGAAGCTTTCTTT. Its translation: CASSRTGSWNTEAFF.

This clone was picked up a small number of times. This chain links TRBV6-1 with TRBJ1-6; D gene unclear. Trimming stripped 4 bases from V and 0 bases from J, with 16 bases between. This CDR3 has 18 amino acids. Germline-derived CDR1 and CDR2 are MNHNS and SASEGT. CDR3 amino acids: CASSAISSISSYNSPLHF. CDR3 nucleotide sequence: TGTGCCAGCAGTGCGATTAGTTCCATAAGCTCCTATAATTCACCCCTCCACTTT.

V usage is TRBV7-8 and J usage is TRBJ2-5; D may be TRBD1 (6 bases). The CDR3 is 13 residues long. V was shortened by 5 bases and J by 1 base, with 8 bases between the two germline ends. In germline, CDR1 is SGHVS, CDR2 FQNEAQ. The CDR3 nucleotides read TGTGCCAGCAGCCGGACAGTCCAAGAGACCCAGTACTTC. This translates into CASSRTVQETQYF.

This chain links TRBV2 with TRBJ2-2; 10 positions agree with TRBD2. The CDR3 extends over 13 amino acids. Germline trimming cut 8 bases from V and 5 bases from J; bases unmatched to any gene: 2. Germline values: CDR1 SNHLY, CDR2 FYNNEI. The CDR3, as DNA: TGTGCCAGCCGGGGACTAGCGACCGGGGAGCTGTTTTTT. Translating gives CASRGLATGELFF.

This clone has a single count. This chain uses TRBV6-5 with TRBJ2-5, with a possible D match to TRBD2 (6 bases). V was shortened by 0 bases and J by 2 bases, with 13 bases between the two germline ends. This CDR3 contains 16 residues. CDR1 MNHEY and CDR2 SVGAGI come from the germline V gene. The CDR3 DNA is TGTGCCAGCAGTTACTCGACCTGGGCGGGGCAAGAGACCCAGTACTTC. This translates into CASSYSTWAGQETQYF.